This T cell receptor (beta chain) was found in a study of T cell repertoires in cytomegalovirus infection. Overall study context: The authors used CMV epitopes that were HLA-C-restricted (recently identified) and HLA-B-restricted (well studied). Notes on the study in general: Summed frequency of public TCR beta families distinguished CMV carriers with the relevant HLA.

From the reads, TCRdb called clonotypes with MiXCR, one entry per CDR3 protein. Among around 770,000 distinct CDR3 sequences, roughly 29% were seen once, and the ten largest hold over 10%. The length of the CDR3 is 17 residues. Germline loops: CDR1 SGHTA, CDR2 FQGNSA. V dropped 2 bases and J dropped 6 bases, with 19 bases sitting between them. At least ten counts were recorded for this clonotype. Its antigen is unknown. This rearrangement joins TRBV7-2 to TRBJ2-2, with D possibly being TRBD1 or TRBD2 (5 bases each). Sequences were derived from cultured CD8+ T cells from PBMCs, sampled from culture after CMV antigen stimulation. This receptor was obtained from a human donor in good health (CMV status not recorded). Some clones in this sample may be carry-over from other donors' samples. DNA of the CDR3: TGTGCCAGCAGCTTAATCACCGGGACGCAAGAAGCCGGGGAGCTGTTTTTT. This codes for CASSLITGTQEAGELFF.